Below are 17 T cell receptor beta chains sequenced from a single sample in a study of Ad26.COV2.S vaccination and SARS-CoV-2 variants. Treatment meaning: 15 to 20 received Ad26.COV2.S at low or high dose, single or two shots; a few received placebo; per-sample allocation not given. Day 63 after the first injection of vaccine or placebo was the sampling time. Here immunoSEQ multiplex PCR was the method, and the copy in TCRdb shows in-frame clones only, minus some. The sample lists some 390,000 clones, around 91% seen once, with around 2% in the top ten. Source: peripheral blood, taken in a trial of Ad26.COV2.S vaccine versus placebo. These receptors originate from a person between 18 and 59 years old who received the Ad26.COV2.S COVID-19 vaccine or a placebo.

The CDR3 coding sequence is TGTGCCAGCAGTTTCCGCAGGGGCCATGGCTACACCTTC. Protein: CASSFRRGHGYTF. V gene TRBV27 combines with J gene TRBJ1-2; tentatively, D is TRBD1 (6 bases). CDR3 length: 13 amino acids. V shed 3 bases and J shed 6 bases, with 11 bases lying between them. Germline CDR1 MNHEY, CDR2 SMNVEV (reference sequence).

The V and J genes are TRBV9 and TRBJ2-1; D perhaps matches TRBD2 (6 bases). Germline CDR1 is SGDLS and CDR2 is YYNGEE. Trimming took off 6 bases at V and 3 bases at J, with 19 bases between the two ends. CDR3 length: 16 amino acids. CDR3 region: CASTPGGRDLYNEQFF. CDR3 DNA: TGTGCCAGCACCCCAGGCGGGCGGGACCTCTACAATGAGCAGTTCTTC.

The rearrangement uses TRBV27 and TRBJ2-3; D remains unclear. Germline V CDR1 and CDR2: MNHEY, SMNVEV (reference sequence). The CDR3 totals 15 residues. Trimming removed 2 bases from V and 2 bases from J, with 11 bases in between. For the CDR3, the DNA is TGTGCCAGCAGTTTAAACCAGGCCTACACAGATACGCAGTATTTT. Its protein product is CASSLNQAYTDTQYF.

The chain combines TRBV2 with TRBJ2-2; D possibly matches TRBD1 or TRBD2 (5 bases each). Trimming took 9 bases from V and 5 from J, leaving 10 bases between them. In germline, CDR1 is SNHLY, CDR2 FYNNEI. This CDR3 spans 12 amino acids. The DNA of the CDR3 is TGTGCCAGTTGGGACGGTACCGGGGAGCTGTTTTTT. Its translation: CASWDGTGELFF.

This clone was observed a handful of times. The chain has TRBV6-2 or TRBV6-3 and TRBJ2-3; TRBD2 matches at 13 bases. Germline lookup yields CDR1 MNHEY and CDR2 SVGEGT. CDR3 size: 19 residues. Losses at the gene ends were 4 bases for V and 4 bases for J; bases not matched to a gene: 14. The CDR3 DNA reads TGTGCCAGCAGTTCTGGAGGGGGACTAGCGGGAAGTTTGGCAGATACGCAGTATTTT. Protein sequence: CASSSGGGLAGSLADTQYF.

In its sample, this clone was seen once. This chain joins TRBV28 and TRBJ1-5; D is perhaps TRBD1 (6 bases). The CDR3 loop spans 15 amino acids. Per germline, CDR1 MDHEN and CDR2 SYDVKM. Trimming stripped 7 bases from V and 7 bases from J, with 20 bases between. CDR3: CASTLTGTRWQPQHF. In DNA, the CDR3 is TGTGCCAGCACCCTCACCGGGACAAGGTGGCAGCCCCAGCATTTT.

This clone occurred a few times. The identical CDR3 is also encoded by other nucleotide sequences in the sample. This chain uses TRBV24-1 with TRBJ2-7; D ambiguous. Trimming took 1 base from V and 6 from J, leaving 3 bases between them. In germline, CDR1 is KGHDR, CDR2 SFDVKD. This CDR3 contains 11 residues. This chain's CDR3 is CATSDLSEQYF. Written as DNA, the CDR3 is TGTGCCACCAGTGATTTATCCGAGCAGTACTTC.

As for this clone: The sample contains more than one DNA sequence encoding this CDR3. The chain combines TRBV19 with TRBJ2-2, with D possibly matching TRBD1 (6 bases). The ends were cut back, 5 bases at V and 1 base at J, with 8 bases in the middle. This CDR3 is 14 amino acids long. The germline gives CDR1 LNHDA, CDR2 SQIVND (reference sequence). CDR3 in amino acids: CASSSGQNTGELFF. Here the CDR3 DNA reads TGTGCCAGTAGTTCGGGACAGAACACCGGGGAGCTGTTTTTT.

This rearrangement joins TRBV18 to TRBJ1-2; no reliable D call. Trimming removed 2 bases at V and 4 bases at J, with 8 bases between. The germline gives CDR1 KGHSH, CDR2 LQKENI. The CDR3 has 13 amino acids. The CDR3 nucleotides are TGTGCCAGCTCACCAGGGGAGTTCTATGGCTACACCTTC. It yields the protein CASSPGEFYGYTF.

This clone was detected only a few times. Germline and junction disagree at one end, which may indicate a read error. CDR3 amino acids: CASTEGGANYGYTF. The CDR3 bases are TGTGCCAGCACTGAAGGGGGGGCCAACTATGGCTACACCTTC. The chain employs TRBV6-1 and TRBJ1-2; possibly TRBD1 for D (6 bases). This CDR3 is built from 14 residues. The germline V gene encodes CDR1 MNHNS and CDR2 SASEGT.

V usage is TRBV10-3 and J usage is TRBJ2-1; 11 nucleotides match TRBD2. The CDR3 consists of 16 residues. After removal of 3 bases from V and 13 bases from J, the junction contained 14 bases not matched to a gene. Germline assignment: CDR1 ENHRY and CDR2 SYGVKD. As DNA, the CDR3 is TGTGCCATCAGTGATCGTCCGGCTAGCGGGAGGTCGGAACAGTTCTTC. Translated: CAISDRPASGRSEQFF.

The chain combines TRBV28 with TRBJ2-2; TRBD1 matches 10 bases. The V and J ends lost 5 bases and 7 bases, in that order; junction bases with no gene match: 10. Germline loops: CDR1 MDHEN, CDR2 SYDVKM. The CDR3 covers 16 residues. The CDR3 region has the DNA TGTGCCAGCAGTACAATGTCCGGGACAGGGGTCGGGGAGCTGTTTTTT. Translation: CASSTMSGTGVGELFF.

The V call is TRBV5-1, the J call TRBJ2-2; 9 bases fit TRBD1. In germline, CDR1 is SGHRS, CDR2 YFSETQ. Trimming cost V 5 bases and J 5 bases; bases outside gene matches: 10. The CDR3 is 16 residues long. CDR3 nucleotide sequence: TGCGCCAGCAGAACATCCGGGACAGGGTGTACCGGGGAGCTGTTTTTT. Protein product: CASRTSGTGCTGELFF.

CDR3: CASSLFGLGPSTDTQYF. The CDR3 coding sequence is TGTGCCAGCAGTTTATTTGGACTAGGACCTAGCACAGATACGCAGTATTTT. The chain couples TRBV28 to TRBJ2-3; 7 bases map to TRBD2. The CDR3 spans 17 residues. The V gene's germline CDR1 is MDHEN and CDR2 SYDVKM. V was clipped by 1 base and J by 0 bases; unmatched bases: 7.

This chain joins TRBV7-2 and TRBJ2-7; tentative D call: TRBD2 (6 bases). Trimming removed 5 bases at V and 0 bases at J, with 14 bases between. CDR3 length: 15 amino acids. Germline CDR1 is SGHTA and CDR2 is FQGNSA. The CDR3 reads CASSQAGTVSYEQYF. The CDR3 nucleotides read TGTGCCAGCAGCCAGGCCGGGACTGTCTCCTACGAGCAGTACTTC.

The chain is built from TRBV5-4 and TRBJ1-1; D gene uncertain. The length of the CDR3 is 16 residues. From germline, CDR1 is SGHNT and CDR2 YYREEE (reference sequence). V lost 0 bases, J lost 5 bases, and 17 bases lay in between. The CDR3 region is CASSLAPTGSRTEAFF. Written as DNA, the CDR3 is TGTGCCAGCAGCTTGGCCCCCACGGGGTCGAGGACTGAAGCTTTCTTT.

V usage is TRBV19 and J usage is TRBJ2-5, with D perhaps matching TRBD1 or TRBD2 (5 bases each). CDR1 and CDR2 from the germline V gene are LNHDA and SQIVND (reference sequence). This CDR3 has 16 amino acids. V lost 1 base and J 3 bases, leaving 15 bases between the germline ends. The CDR3 region is CASSIGTGMGEETQYF. CDR3 DNA: TGTGCCAGTAGTATAGGGACTGGGATGGGGGAAGAGACCCAGTACTTC.